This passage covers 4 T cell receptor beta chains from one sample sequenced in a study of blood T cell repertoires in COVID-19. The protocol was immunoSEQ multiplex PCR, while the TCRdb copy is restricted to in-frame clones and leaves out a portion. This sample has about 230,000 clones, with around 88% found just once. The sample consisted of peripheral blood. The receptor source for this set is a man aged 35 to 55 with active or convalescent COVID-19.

CDR3 in amino acids: CASSIAHGTSGGLRNEQFF. The CDR3 DNA follows: TGTGCCAGTAGTATAGCTCACGGGACTAGCGGGGGCCTCCGCAATGAGCAGTTCTTC. The chain joins TRBV19 to TRBJ2-1; 14 bases line up with TRBD2. The CDR3 totals 19 residues. The germline V gene encodes CDR1 LNHDA and CDR2 SQIVND (reference sequence). Losses at the gene ends were 1 base for V and 6 bases for J; bases not matched to a gene: 11.

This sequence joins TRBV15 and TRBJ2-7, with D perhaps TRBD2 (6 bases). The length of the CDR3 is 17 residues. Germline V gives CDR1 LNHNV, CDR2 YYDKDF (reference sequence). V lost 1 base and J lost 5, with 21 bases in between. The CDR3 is CATSRVGGGGGRDEQYF. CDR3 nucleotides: TGTGCCACCAGCAGAGTGGGGGGTGGCGGAGGTCGGGACGAGCAGTACTTC.

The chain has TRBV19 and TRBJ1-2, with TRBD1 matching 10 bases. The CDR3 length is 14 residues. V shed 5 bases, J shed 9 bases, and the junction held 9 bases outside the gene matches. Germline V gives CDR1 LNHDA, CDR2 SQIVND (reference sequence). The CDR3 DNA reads TGTGCCAGTAGTCCTCCTGGACAGGGGGTGAGCTACACCTTC. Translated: CASSPPGQGVSYTF.

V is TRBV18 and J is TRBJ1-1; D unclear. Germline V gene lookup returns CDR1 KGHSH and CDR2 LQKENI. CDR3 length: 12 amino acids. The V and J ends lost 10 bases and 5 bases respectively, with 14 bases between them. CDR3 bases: TGTGCCACCCTAGCCTACGGGACTGAAGCTTTCTTT. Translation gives CATLAYGTEAFF.